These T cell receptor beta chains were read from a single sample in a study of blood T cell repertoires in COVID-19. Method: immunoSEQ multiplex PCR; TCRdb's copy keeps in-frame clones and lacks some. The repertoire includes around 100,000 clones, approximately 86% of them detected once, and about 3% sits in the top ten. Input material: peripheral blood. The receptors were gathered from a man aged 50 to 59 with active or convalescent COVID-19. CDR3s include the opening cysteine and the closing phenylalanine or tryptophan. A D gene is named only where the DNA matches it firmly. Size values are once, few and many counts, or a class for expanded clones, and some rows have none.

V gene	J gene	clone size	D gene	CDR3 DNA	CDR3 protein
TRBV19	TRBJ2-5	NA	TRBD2	TGTGCCAGTAGTATTAGCGGGGGGGACGAGACCCAGTACTTC	CASSISGGDETQYF
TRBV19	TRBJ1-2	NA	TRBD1	TGTGCCAGTAGTACCGTCGACAGGGCGGTTGGCTACACCTTC	CASSTVDRAVGYTF
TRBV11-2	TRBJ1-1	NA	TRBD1	TGTGCCAGCAGCCCCGACAGGGGGCAGAAAGCTTTCTTT	CASSPDRGQKAFF
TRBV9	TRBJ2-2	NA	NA	TGTGCCAGCAGCGTAGTTTCGGGGTCCGGGGAGCTGTTTTTT	CASSVVSGSGELFF
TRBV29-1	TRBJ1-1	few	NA	TGCAGCGCCGAGGCGGGGGGTGAGAGGAAAGCTTTCTTT	CSAEAGGERKAFF
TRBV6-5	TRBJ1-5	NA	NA	TGTGCCAGCAGTTCTAAGCAGGGCGGGGGTCAGCCCCAGCATTTT	CASSSKQGGGQPQHF
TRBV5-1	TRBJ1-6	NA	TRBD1	TGCGCCAGCAGCAGATGGACAGGGGCTGATTCACCCCTCCACTTT	CASSRWTGADSPLHF
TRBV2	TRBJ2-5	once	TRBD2	TGTGCCAGCACCCGAGCGGGGCAGGAGACCCAGTACTTC	CASTRAGQETQYF
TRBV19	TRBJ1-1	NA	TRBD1	TGTGCCACCCAACAGGGGTTGAACACTGAAGCTTTCTTT	CATQQGLNTEAFF
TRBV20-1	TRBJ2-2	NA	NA	TGCAGTGCTAGTACCACCCCCAGGGCCGGGGAGCTGTTTTTT	CSASTTPRAGELFF